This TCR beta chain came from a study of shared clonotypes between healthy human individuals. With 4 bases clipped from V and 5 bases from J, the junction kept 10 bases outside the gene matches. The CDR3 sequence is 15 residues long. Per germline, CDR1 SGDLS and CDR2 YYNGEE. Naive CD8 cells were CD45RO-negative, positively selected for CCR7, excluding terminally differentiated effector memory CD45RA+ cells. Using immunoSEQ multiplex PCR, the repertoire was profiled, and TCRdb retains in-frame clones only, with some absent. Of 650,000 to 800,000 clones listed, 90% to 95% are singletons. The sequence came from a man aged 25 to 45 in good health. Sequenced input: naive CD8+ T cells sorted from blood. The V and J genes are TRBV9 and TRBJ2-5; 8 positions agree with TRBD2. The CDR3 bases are TGTGCCAGCAGCCCCGGGAGGGGGGGAGTGGAGACCCAGTACTTC. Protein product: CASSPGRGGVETQYF.